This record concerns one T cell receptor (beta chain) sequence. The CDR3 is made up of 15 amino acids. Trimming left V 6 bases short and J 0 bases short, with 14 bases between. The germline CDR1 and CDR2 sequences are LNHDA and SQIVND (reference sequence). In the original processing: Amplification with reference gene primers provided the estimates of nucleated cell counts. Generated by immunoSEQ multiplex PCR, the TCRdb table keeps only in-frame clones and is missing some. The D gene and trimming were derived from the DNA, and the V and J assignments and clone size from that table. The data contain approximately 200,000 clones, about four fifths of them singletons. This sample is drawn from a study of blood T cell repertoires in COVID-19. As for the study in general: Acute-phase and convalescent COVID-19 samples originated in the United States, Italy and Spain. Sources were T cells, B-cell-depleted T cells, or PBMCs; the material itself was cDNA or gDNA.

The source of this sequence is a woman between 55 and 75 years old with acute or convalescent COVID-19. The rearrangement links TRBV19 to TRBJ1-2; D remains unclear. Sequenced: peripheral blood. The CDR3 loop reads CASSPPTVTNYGYTF. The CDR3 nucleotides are TGTGCCAGTAGCCCACCCACGGTAACTAACTATGGCTACACCTTC.